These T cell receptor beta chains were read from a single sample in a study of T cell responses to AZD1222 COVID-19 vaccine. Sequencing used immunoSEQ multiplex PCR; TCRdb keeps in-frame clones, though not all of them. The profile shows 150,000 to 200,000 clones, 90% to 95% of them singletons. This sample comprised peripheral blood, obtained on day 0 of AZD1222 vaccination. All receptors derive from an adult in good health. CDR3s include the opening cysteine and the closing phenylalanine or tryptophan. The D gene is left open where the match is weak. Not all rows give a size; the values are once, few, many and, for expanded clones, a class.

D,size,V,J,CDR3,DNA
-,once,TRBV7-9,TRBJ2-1,CASSGTGNEQFF,TGTGCCAGCAGCGGAACAGGGAATGAGCAGTTCTTC
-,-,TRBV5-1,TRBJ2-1,CASSGQNEQFF,TGCGCCAGCAGCGGACAGAATGAGCAGTTCTTC
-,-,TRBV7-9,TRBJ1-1,CASSHVRATEAFF,TGTGCCAGCAGCCACGTTAGGGCCACTGAAGCTTTCTTT
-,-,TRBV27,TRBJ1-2,CASSLGSGGVTGYTF,TGTGCCAGCAGTTTGGGTTCCGGGGGCGTTACTGGCTACACCTTC
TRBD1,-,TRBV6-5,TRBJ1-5,CASRTGTGTQPQHF,TGTGCCAGCAGGACCGGGACAGGGACTCAGCCCCAGCATTTT
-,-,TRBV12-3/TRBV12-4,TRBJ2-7,CAYLPDLLREQYF,TGTGCCTATCTGCCCGACTTGCTCCGCGAGCAGTACTTC
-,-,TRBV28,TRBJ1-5,CASSLAREDQPQHF,TGTGCCAGCAGTTTGGCCAGGGAAGATCAGCCCCAGCATTTT
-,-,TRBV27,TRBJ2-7,CASSLTVSYEQYF,TGTGCCAGCAGTCTAACGGTCTCCTACGAGCAGTACTTC
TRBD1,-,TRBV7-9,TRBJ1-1,CASSQRDRNTEAFF,TGTGCCAGCAGCCAAAGGGACAGGAACACTGAAGCTTTCTTT
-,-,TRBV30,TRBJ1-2,CAWSTGLDGYTF,TGTGCCTGGAGCACAGGGCTTGACGGCTACACCTTC
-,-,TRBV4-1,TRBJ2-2,CASSQVSGTYTGELFF,TGCGCCAGCAGCCAAGTCTCGGGCACCTACACCGGGGAGCTGTTTTTT
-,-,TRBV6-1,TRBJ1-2,CASSEFLHTYSGLANYGYTF,TGTGCCAGCAGTGAATTTCTACACACATACTCAGGGCTAGCTAACTATGGCTACACCTTC
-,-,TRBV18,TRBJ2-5,CASSPPNEETQYF,TGTGCCAGCTCACCACCAAATGAAGAGACCCAGTACTTC
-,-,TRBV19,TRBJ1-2,CASRALLKRLGYTF,TGTGCCAGTAGGGCGTTACTTAAAAGATTGGGCTACACCTTC
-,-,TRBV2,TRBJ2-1,CASSVNPSGLDEQFF,TGTGCCAGCAGTGTTAATCCGTCGGGGTTAGATGAGCAGTTCTTC
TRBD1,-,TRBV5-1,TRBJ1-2,CASSPGTGEGYTF,TGCGCCAGCAGTCCCGGGACAGGGGAGGGCTACACCTTC
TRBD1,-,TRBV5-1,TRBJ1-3,CASSRTGSSGNTIYF,TGCGCCAGCAGCAGGACAGGTAGCTCTGGAAACACCATATATTTT
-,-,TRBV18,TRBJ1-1,CASSPGGAGNTEAFF,TGTGCCAGCTCACCGGGGGGAGCTGGGAACACTGAAGCTTTCTTT
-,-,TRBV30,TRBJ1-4,CAWSPGGAIGEKLFF,TGTGCCTGGAGTCCCGGGGGGGCGATAGGGGAAAAACTGTTTTTT
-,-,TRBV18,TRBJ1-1,CASSTTENTEAFF,TGTGCCAGCTCAACAACAGAGAACACTGAAGCTTTCTTT
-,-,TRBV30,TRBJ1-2,CAPRGGARTYGYTF,TGTGCTCCCCGGGGGGGGGCGCGTACCTATGGCTACACCTTC
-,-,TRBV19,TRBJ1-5,CASSPNRGNQPQHF,TGTGCCAGTAGTCCCAACCGGGGCAATCAGCCCCAGCATTTT
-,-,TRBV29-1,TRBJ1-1,CSVLSPGLGEAFF,TGCAGCGTACTCAGTCCTGGTTTGGGTGAAGCTTTCTTT
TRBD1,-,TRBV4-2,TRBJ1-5,CASSRTGGAGQPQHF,TGTGCCAGCAGCCGAACAGGGGGCGCGGGTCAGCCCCAGCATTTT
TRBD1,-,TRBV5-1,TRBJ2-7,CASSLAPGGTAYEQYF,TGCGCCAGCAGCTTGGCTCCAGGGGGCACGGCCTACGAGCAGTACTTC
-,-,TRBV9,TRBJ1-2,CASSVEVGTNNYGYTF,TGTGCCAGCAGCGTAGAAGTAGGGACTAACAACTATGGCTACACCTTC
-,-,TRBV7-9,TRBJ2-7,CASSSQGPSYEQYF,TGTGCCAGCAGCTCTCAGGGGCCTTCCTACGAGCAGTACTTC
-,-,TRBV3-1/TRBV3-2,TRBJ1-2,CASSQEAGRALGYTF,TGTGCCAGCAGCCAAGAGGCAGGTCGGGCGTTGGGCTACACCTTC
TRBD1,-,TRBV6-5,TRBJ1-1,CASSQTGQGYTEAFF,TGTGCCAGCAGTCAGACGGGACAGGGCTACACTGAAGCTTTCTTT
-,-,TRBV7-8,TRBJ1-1,CASSLESFSKAFF,TGTGCCAGCAGCTTAGAGAGCTTTTCTAAAGCTTTCTTT
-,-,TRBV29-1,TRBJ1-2,CSVDGAARHGYTF,TGCAGCGTTGATGGCGCGGCTCGTCATGGCTACACCTTC
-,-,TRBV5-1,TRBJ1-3,CASSFSGQRENTIYF,TGCGCCAGCAGCTTCTCGGGACAAAGAGAGAACACCATATATTTT
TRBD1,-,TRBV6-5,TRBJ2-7,CASSYSRGRGYEQYF,TGTGCCAGCAGTTACTCCAGGGGGCGAGGGTACGAGCAGTACTTC
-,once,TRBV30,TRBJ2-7,CAWSVGYEQYF,TGTGCCTGGAGTGTGGGCTACGAGCAGTACTTC
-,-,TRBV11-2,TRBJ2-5,CASSHAHLSGEEEETQYF,TGTGCCAGCAGCCATGCTCACCTATCAGGGGAGGAGGAAGAGACCCAGTACTTC
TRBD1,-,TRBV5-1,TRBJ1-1,CASSFQGAGAEAFF,TGCGCCAGCAGCTTCCAGGGGGCTGGGGCTGAAGCTTTCTTT
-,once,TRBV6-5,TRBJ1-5,CASSNKKGPQHF,TGTGCCAGCAGCAACAAAAAAGGGCCCCAGCATTTT
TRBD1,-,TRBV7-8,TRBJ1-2,CASSLAGTDYGYTF,TGTGCCAGCAGCTTAGCGGGGACAGACTATGGCTACACCTTC
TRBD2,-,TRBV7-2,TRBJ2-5,CASSLVSGGPQETQYF,TGTGCCAGCAGCTTAGTTAGCGGGGGGCCCCAAGAGACCCAGTACTTC
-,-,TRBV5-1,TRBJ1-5,CASSLGSGLNQPQHF,TGCGCCAGCAGCTTGGGATCTGGGCTAAATCAGCCCCAGCATTTT
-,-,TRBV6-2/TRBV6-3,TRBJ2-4,CASSYSGARAKNIQYF,TGTGCCAGCAGTTACTCGGGGGCGCGGGCCAAAAACATTCAGTACTTC
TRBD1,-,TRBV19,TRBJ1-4,CASSNRGNEKLFF,TGTGCCAGTAGTAACAGGGGTAATGAAAAACTGTTTTTT
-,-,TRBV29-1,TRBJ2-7,CSVEEERHYEQYF,TGCAGCGTTGAGGAGGAGCGGCACTACGAGCAGTACTTC
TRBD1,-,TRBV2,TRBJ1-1,CASRWARDRGSTAFF,TGTGCCAGCAGATGGGCCCGGGACAGGGGGTCGACGGCTTTCTTT